The TCR beta chain under discussion was sequenced for a study of beta chain features in type 1 diabetes. The CDR3 is 16 residues long. The germline gives CDR1 PRHDT, CDR2 FYEKMQ (reference sequence). Trimming took 5 bases from V and 1 from J; bases not matched to a gene: 8. By way of CD45RO/CCR7/CD25/CD127/CD95/CD27, the CD4+ regulatory, stem cell-like memory, central memory and naive cells were sorted. All of the isolated RNA was reverse transcribed, so expressed TCRB transcripts were sequenced. The average read count of naive, central memory and regulatory T cell samples was around 3.6 million. Profiling relied on immunoSEQ multiplex PCR, and the TCRdb table lists in-frame clones only, not all of them. The table includes under 200,000 clones, about 9.1% detected once. Notes on this clone: The target antigen is unknown.

Overall study results and limits: Sampled from patients, naive, central memory and Treg TCRB repertoires appeared more similar than those sampled from healthy donors.

The receptor was isolated from a woman aged 18-29 years in good health. The sample taken for sequencing was central memory CD4+ T cells from blood. The chain links TRBV13 to TRBJ2-3; TRBD2 matches 8 bases. The CDR3 coding sequence is TGTGCCAGCAGCGCCCTCGGGAGGGCCGGCACAGATACGCAGTATTTT. It codes for CASSALGRAGTDTQYF.